Reported below is one TCR beta chain. Its target is unknown. The record originates from a study of T cell responses to AZD1222 COVID-19 vaccine. At the level of the study: Pooling of second doses given at about 4 or about 12 weeks was done. Study observations and caveats: Repertoires in all cases were sampled only once the peak T cell response had passed. Females outnumbered males among donors, who were mostly white British; clonal diversity was possibly underestimated. Seropositive at baseline were only a handful of AZD1222 recipients.

Sequencing used immunoSEQ multiplex PCR; TCRdb keeps in-frame clones, though not all of them. The sample includes 130,000 to 150,000 clones, around 88% of them seen just once. Germline V gene data show CDR1 as KGHSH and CDR2 as LQKENI. This CDR3 has 13 residues. Trimming removed 8 bases from V and 2 bases from J, with 10 bases in between. V gene TRBV18 combines with J gene TRBJ2-4; D is uncertain. The origin of this receptor is an adult in good health. This sample comprised peripheral blood, obtained on day 0 of AZD1222 vaccination. The CDR3 DNA is TGTGCCAGCACCGACACCTCCAAAAACATTCAGTACTTC. Its translation: CASTDTSKNIQYF.